A selection of T cell receptor beta chains follows, all from one sample in a study of neurological immune-mediated disorders. TCRdb re-called the 5' RACE reads with MiXCR, one entry per CDR3 protein. In the table there are approximately 31,000 distinct CDR3 sequences, 10% to 15% of which are singletons. Sequenced input: PBMCs. The receptors were sampled from a woman in her 40s in good health. The CDR3 runs from the conserved cysteine through the conserved F or W. A D gene is named only where the DNA matches it firmly. Some rows mark clone size as missing; the rest say once, few, many or name a class of expanded clone.

d_call	v_call	clone_size	j_call	cdr3_length	cdr3_nt	cdr3_aa
NA	TRBV7-8	NA	TRBJ1-5	16	TGTGCCAGCAGCCCTACCCCAGGCCATATCAATCAGCCCCAGCATTTT	CASSPTPGHINQPQHF
TRBD2	TRBV20-1	many	TRBJ2-5	17	TGCAGTGCTAGAGACCCACAGCGGGAGGGCCCAGGAGAGACCCAGTACTTC	CSARDPQREGPGETQYF
NA	TRBV2	many	TRBJ1-1	13	TGTGCCAGCAGAGAAACAGCAAACACTGAAGCTTTCTTT	CASRETANTEAFF
NA	TRBV10-3	many	TRBJ2-6	15	TGTGCCATCAGTGAGACTTTTCGGGGGGCCAACGTCCTGACTTTC	CAISETFRGANVLTF
NA	TRBV3-1	many	TRBJ2-7	12	TGTGCCAGCAGCCAAGAATCTACCGAGCAGTACTTC	CASSQESTEQYF
TRBD2	TRBV7-2	many	TRBJ2-1	18	TGTGCCAGCAGCTTAGTTTGGTTAGTAGCGGGAGGCTACAATGAGCAGTTCTTC	CASSLVWLVAGGYNEQFF
NA	TRBV7-2	many	TRBJ1-1	13	TGTGCCAGCAGCTTAGGGGAGAACACTGAAGCTTTCTTT	CASSLGENTEAFF
NA	TRBV7-9	NA	TRBJ1-1	13	TGTGCCAGCAGCTTAGACATGAACACTGAAGCTTTCTTT	CASSLDMNTEAFF
NA	TRBV15	many	TRBJ1-2	14	TGTGCCACCAGCAGAGAGACAGACAACTATGGCTACACCTTC	CATSRETDNYGYTF
NA	TRBV20-1	many	TRBJ2-7	15	TGCAGTGCCAGACTGGAAGGACTGATGACCTACGAGCAGTACTTC	CSARLEGLMTYEQYF
TRBD2	TRBV29-1	many	TRBJ2-7	15	TGCAGCCCCAAACGGACTAGCGGGAGCTCCTACGAGCAGTACTTC	CSPKRTSGSSYEQYF
TRBD1	TRBV4-1	many	TRBJ2-3	15	TGCGCCAGCAGCCCAGGGACAGTACGCACAGATACGCAGTATTTT	CASSPGTVRTDTQYF
TRBD2	TRBV6-2/TRBV6-3	many	TRBJ2-7	15	TGTGCCAGCGGTTTAGCCCCGGGACTATCTGACGAGCAGTACTTC	CASGLAPGLSDEQYF
NA	TRBV5-8	many	TRBJ2-3	15	TGTGCCAGCAGCTTCGGTCTTATCCACACAGATACGCAGTATTTT	CASSFGLIHTDTQYF
NA	TRBV20-1	many	TRBJ2-1	15	TGCAGTGCTAGAGGGGACGGCCACTCCTACAATGAGCAGTTCTTC	CSARGDGHSYNEQFF
TRBD1	TRBV20-1	many	TRBJ1-2	16	TGCAGTGCTAGAGATTCGGGACAGGGGGACGGCTATGGCTACACCTTC	CSARDSGQGDGYGYTF
TRBD1	TRBV7-9	many	TRBJ2-7	14	TGTGCCAGCACCGACCGGGACAGGGTACTCGAGCAGTACTTC	CASTDRDRVLEQYF
NA	TRBV7-2	many	TRBJ2-7	14	TGTGCCAGCAGCTCGGCGGGGCCCTCCTACGAGCAGTACTTC	CASSSAGPSYEQYF
TRBD1	TRBV9	many	TRBJ1-2	14	TGTGCCAGCACCCTAGGGGGCCAGACTGGTGGCTACACCTTC	CASTLGGQTGGYTF
TRBD2	TRBV6-5	NA	TRBJ2-5	17	TGTGCCAGCAGTTACTCGGGCGCGGGAGGTACCCAAGAGACCCAGTACTTC	CASSYSGAGGTQETQYF
NA	TRBV6-1	many	TRBJ2-6	15	TGTGCCAGCAGTGGGGGCCTTTCTGGGGCCAACGTCCTGACTTTC	CASSGGLSGANVLTF
NA	TRBV6-2/TRBV6-3	many	TRBJ1-1	12	TGTGCCAGCAGAGAGGGCGGCACTGAAGCTTTCTTT	CASREGGTEAFF
TRBD2	TRBV5-1	many	TRBJ2-3	16	TGCGCCAGCAGCGCGACTAGCGGAGTAGACGCAGATACGCAGTATTTT	CASSATSGVDADTQYF
NA	TRBV7-9	NA	TRBJ1-2	13	TGTGCCAGCAGCTTAGTTGGGGCTGGGGGCTACACCTTC	CASSLVGAGGYTF
NA	TRBV6-2/TRBV6-3	many	TRBJ2-5	14	TGTGCCAGCAGTTACGATCGGGAGCAAGAGACCCAGTACTTC	CASSYDREQETQYF
TRBD1	TRBV5-1	many	TRBJ1-1	15	TGCGCCAGCAGCTCTAGGACAGGGAGCAGCACTGAAGCTTTCTTT	CASSSRTGSSTEAFF
NA	TRBV29-1	many	TRBJ2-6	14	TGCAGCGTTAGGCAGGGCTCTGGGGCCAACGTCCTGACTTTC	CSVRQGSGANVLTF
NA	TRBV7-2	many	TRBJ2-5	16	TGTGCCAGCAGCTTAGTTTCGGGGGCCAACGGGGAGACCCAGTACTTC	CASSLVSGANGETQYF
TRBD1	TRBV2	many	TRBJ1-5	15	TGTGCCAGCAGTCCTCGGACAGGTTGGAATCAGCCCCAGCATTTT	CASSPRTGWNQPQHF
NA	TRBV29-1	many	TRBJ2-2	13	TGCAGCGTTGATGGGGTCGGGGCCGGGGAGCTGTTTTTT	CSVDGVGAGELFF
NA	TRBV11-2	many	TRBJ1-3	13	TGTGCCAGCAGCTTGACCGCAGCGGACACCATATATTTT	CASSLTAADTIYF
TRBD1	TRBV25-1	many	TRBJ2-7	16	TGTGCCAGCAGTGACCCTACAGGGGATTCCTTTTGGGAGCAGTACTTC	CASSDPTGDSFWEQYF
TRBD2	TRBV10-3	many	TRBJ2-7	15	TGTGCCATCAGTCGTAGCGGGTCGGACTCCTACGAGCAGTACTTC	CAISRSGSDSYEQYF
NA	TRBV20-1	NA	TRBJ1-1	12	TGCAGTGCAGATCAGGGCTTCACTGAAGCTTTCTTT	CSADQGFTEAFF
NA	TRBV4-3	few	TRBJ2-1	15	TGCGCCAGCAGCCTAAACTCGGGGGCAGTGAATGAGCAGTTCTTC	CASSLNSGAVNEQFF
NA	TRBV20-1	medium-sized	TRBJ1-5	15	TGCAGTGCTAGTTCGTACCTTGAGGGGAATCAGCCCCAGCATTTT	CSASSYLEGNQPQHF
NA	TRBV10-3	many	TRBJ1-2	13	TGTGCCATCAGTGGCTCTTCAGGGCACGGCTACACCTTC	CAISGSSGHGYTF
NA	TRBV29-1	many	TRBJ1-2	13	TGCAGCGCCGCCCCAGAGGACAGCTATGGCTACACCTTC	CSAAPEDSYGYTF
TRBD2	TRBV2	many	TRBJ2-1	15	TGTGCCAGCAGCCGTAGCGGGGGGGCCTCGGGTGAGCAGTTCTTC	CASSRSGGASGEQFF
NA	TRBV3-1	many	TRBJ1-2	14	TGTGCCAGCAGCCAAGATGGGATTCACTATGGCTACACCTTC	CASSQDGIHYGYTF
NA	TRBV29-1	many	TRBJ2-1	13	TGCAGCGTTGTCAGTCTGGGAAACAATGAGCAGTTCTTC	CSVVSLGNNEQFF
NA	TRBV29-1	many	TRBJ1-1	13	TGCAGCGTTGGGACACGTTTGAACACTGAAGCTTTCTTT	CSVGTRLNTEAFF
NA	TRBV7-2	medium-sized	TRBJ2-4	14	TGTGCCAGCAGCGCGAGGGTGGCCAAAAACATTCAGTACTTC	CASSARVAKNIQYF
NA	TRBV12-3/TRBV12-4	few	TRBJ1-1	11	TGTGCCAGCAGTTCCTACATTGAAGCTTTCTTT	CASSSYIEAFF
TRBD2	TRBV3-1	NA	TRBJ2-1	17	TGTGCCAGCAGCCACGGGGTCCTAGCGGAGGCCGTCAATGAGCAGTTCTTC	CASSHGVLAEAVNEQFF